This T cell receptor beta chain is drawn from a study of PD-1 blockade in classical Hodgkin lymphoma. This CDR3 contains 12 residues. CDR1 SNHLY and CDR2 FYNNEI come from the germline V gene. Trimming removed 4 bases from V and 7 bases from J, with 10 bases in between. Relapses following autologous stem cell transplantation were seen in all patients, with brentuximab vedotin exposure varying. Profiling relied on immunoSEQ multiplex PCR, and the TCRdb table lists in-frame clones only, not all of them. The sample includes around 28,000 clones, 70% seen only once; the top ten take 26%. The chain carries TRBV2 and TRBJ1-2; perhaps TRBD1 as D (5 bases). The sequenced sample was peripheral blood mononuclear cells (PBMCs), obtained before the second cycle of nivolumab. This clonotype was obtained from a human donor with classical Hodgkin lymphoma. The CDR3 DNA is TGTGCCAGCAGTGTGGGGGACTTTGGCTACACCTTC. This encodes CASSVGDFGYTF.